The T cell receptor beta chain described here comes from a study of naive and memory T cell subsets. The beta constant-region primer was an equimolar mix of two oligonucleotides covering TRBC1 and TRBC2. Nested alpha and beta constant-region primers with the SP2 primer drove four PCR rounds on ligated cDNA. Ligation attached a single-stranded oligonucleotide with a 12-nucleotide UMI and the SP2 primer to the cDNA 3' end. Using its own MiXCR run on the UMI-ligation and nested PCR reads, TCRdb lists one record per CDR3 protein. This table holds 95,000 to 150,000 distinct CDR3 sequences, around 35% found once. About this clonotype: What it binds is unknown.

Per the germline V gene, CDR1 is LGHNA and CDR2 is YSLEER. The CDR3 consists of 14 residues. Between the trimmed V and J ends, which lost 0 bases and 7 bases, there was a span of 10 bases. Study conclusions and caveats: Activation and differentiation may alter RNA-based TCR counts. Gini index rose across naive, CM, EM and EMRA in CD4 and CD8.

Sequencing was carried out using central memory CD4+ T cells from blood. This chain uses TRBV4-3 with TRBJ1-5; D is ambiguous. The TCR originated in a human donor in good health. The CDR3 region is CASSQDFRPQPQHF. CDR3 DNA: TGCGCCAGCAGCCAAGATTTTCGTCCGCAGCCCCAGCATTTT.